This is a list of T cell receptor beta chains from one sample in a study of T-cell memory formation after mild COVID-19. MiXCR, applied by TCRdb to the 5' RACE reads, yields one record per CDR3 protein. The sample has tens of thousands of distinct CDR3 sequences; less than 7.5% are singletons. Material: PBMCs or a T cell subset sorted from them (not recorded which). These receptors were obtained from a man aged 18 to 30 who had mild COVID-19 (a few samples of this study predate the infection). Cell type and time point are not known. Each CDR3 is given with its conserved first and last residue. The D gene is left open where the match is weak. Clone sizes are given selectively: once, few, many, or a class where the clone is expanded.

size,J,V,D,CDR3,DNA
NA,TRBJ1-2,TRBV21-1,NA,CASSNGFLRAAEGYTF,TGTGCCAGCAGCAACGGTTTTTTAAGGGCAGCGGAAGGCTACACCTTC
many,TRBJ2-3,TRBV5-1,NA,CASSLVLATDTQYF,TGCGCCAGCAGCTTGGTCTTGGCTACAGATACGCAGTATTTT
NA,TRBJ1-2,TRBV20-1,NA,CSARQGQGYTF,TGCAGTGCTAGACAGGGGCAAGGCTACACCTTC
NA,TRBJ2-1,TRBV7-2,NA,CASSFLGREQFF,TGTGCCAGCAGCTTCTTAGGCAGGGAGCAGTTCTTC
NA,TRBJ2-2,TRBV12-3/TRBV12-4,NA,CASSGGTIRATGELFF,TGTGCCAGCAGTGGCGGGACAATCCGAGCAACCGGGGAGCTGTTTTTT
NA,TRBJ2-1,TRBV6-1,NA,CASSLALGSSYNEQFF,TGTGCCAGCAGTCTAGCCTTAGGGTCCTCCTACAATGAGCAGTTCTTC
few,TRBJ2-1,TRBV7-2,TRBD1,CASSLRTGVYNEQFF,TGTGCCAGCAGCTTAAGAACAGGGGTCTACAATGAGCAGTTCTTC
NA,TRBJ2-3,TRBV5-1,NA,CASSLALASTDTQYF,TGCGCCAGCAGCTTGGCCCTGGCTAGCACAGATACGCAGTATTTT
NA,TRBJ1-2,TRBV7-9,NA,CASSHDSYGYTF,TGTGCCAGCAGCCATGACAGCTATGGCTACACCTTC
few,TRBJ1-5,TRBV5-1,NA,CASRAGEDQPQHF,TGCGCCAGCCGGGCAGGGGAGGATCAGCCCCAGCATTTT
many,TRBJ1-1,TRBV5-1,TRBD1,CASSLGRRDSYLMNTEAFF,TGCGCCAGCAGCTTGGGCCGACGGGACAGCTACCTCATGAACACTGAAGCTTTCTTT
few,TRBJ2-5,TRBV11-2,NA,CASSRQSVAAQETQYF,TGTGCCAGCAGCCGGCAGTCAGTAGCGGCCCAAGAGACCCAGTACTTC
NA,TRBJ1-1,TRBV5-5,NA,CASSSIIMNTEAFF,TGTGCCAGCAGCTCAATTATCATGAACACTGAAGCTTTCTTT
few,TRBJ1-6,TRBV4-2,NA,CASSQEWGNSPLHF,TGTGCCAGCAGCCAAGAATGGGGAAATTCACCCCTCCACTTT
many,TRBJ2-7,TRBV15,TRBD2,CATSRGSGGTYEQYF,TGTGCCACCAGCAGAGGTAGCGGGGGAACCTACGAGCAGTACTTC
NA,TRBJ1-1,TRBV11-2,NA,CASQGTFGTEAFF,TGTGCCAGCCAGGGGACGTTCGGCACTGAAGCTTTCTTT
NA,TRBJ2-1,TRBV10-3,TRBD2,CAISETSGGAGEQFF,TGTGCCATCAGTGAGACTAGCGGGGGGGCAGGTGAGCAGTTCTTC
few,TRBJ2-2,TRBV4-2,NA,CASRFSAGELFF,TGTGCCAGCCGGTTTAGCGCCGGGGAGCTGTTTTTT
NA,TRBJ2-6,TRBV5-1,NA,CASNQTPPRAGANVLTF,TGCGCCAGCAACCAAACCCCTCCGAGGGCTGGGGCCAACGTCCTGACTTTC
medium-sized,TRBJ2-5,TRBV12-3/TRBV12-4,NA,CASSFSEYQETQYF,TGTGCCAGCAGTTTCAGCGAGTACCAAGAGACCCAGTACTTC
NA,TRBJ2-1,TRBV6-4,TRBD2,CARPDLAGVDNEQFF,TGTGCCAGGCCGGATCTAGCGGGGGTAGACAATGAGCAGTTCTTC
few,TRBJ1-4,TRBV7-2,NA,CASSSGGDEKLFF,TGTGCCAGCAGCTCAGGCGGCGATGAAAAACTGTTTTTT
NA,TRBJ2-5,TRBV5-1,NA,CASSLKDGQETQYF,TGCGCCAGCAGCTTGAAGGATGGCCAAGAGACCCAGTACTTC
NA,TRBJ2-5,TRBV3-1,NA,CASTLGAQETQYF,TGTGCCAGCACCCTCGGGGCTCAAGAGACCCAGTACTTC
many,TRBJ2-4,TRBV15,TRBD2,CATSDGTSGVAKNIQYF,TGTGCCACCAGCGACGGGACTAGCGGGGTGGCCAAAAACATTCAGTACTTC
NA,TRBJ1-2,TRBV6-5,NA,CASKTGFRGYTF,TGTGCCTCAAAAACAGGGTTTAGGGGCTACACCTTC
NA,TRBJ1-1,TRBV14,NA,CASSHGHLMNTEAFF,TGTGCCAGCAGCCACGGACACCTCATGAACACTGAAGCTTTCTTT
few,TRBJ2-5,TRBV4-2,NA,CASSLGAGPGETQYF,TGTGCCAGCAGCCTCGGAGCGGGCCCCGGGGAGACCCAGTACTTC
many,TRBJ1-1,TRBV12-3/TRBV12-4,TRBD1,CASRWDRSSLDTEAFF,TGTGCCAGCAGATGGGACAGAAGTAGCCTAGACACTGAAGCTTTCTTT
NA,TRBJ1-3,TRBV4-1,NA,CASSQDRSGGNTIYF,TGCGCCAGCAGCCAAGACAGGTCGGGGGGAAACACCATATATTTT